One and the same sample provided the 32 T cell receptor beta chains below, sequenced in a study of cytomegalovirus exposure and HLA in healthy donors (dated by TCRdb to about 2017). Library construction relied on the immunoSEQ multiplex PCR assay. For the multiplex PCR, a mixture combining 60 forward primers for TCR Vbeta segments and 13 reverse primers for TCR Jbeta segments was used. TCRdb obtained this table from immuneACCESS and retained in-frame rearrangements with V and J assigned. These tables miss some clones; where compared with another copy, unresolved V genes account for less than half of the shortfall, and the remainder is unexplained. This sample lists fewer than 250,000 clones; around 73% were detected once. The ten largest clones represent 3% to 4% of the sample. Sequencing input: PBMCs. The receptors come from a male donor in good health and CMV-seronegative.

The V call is TRBV2, the J call TRBJ1-1, with 9 bases fitting TRBD1. Germline assignment: CDR1 SNHLY and CDR2 FYNNEI. This CDR3 contains 13 residues. J gave up 6 bases and V 5 bases, and 4 bases lay outside the gene matches. CDR3 amino acids: CASSTDRGAEAFF. CDR3 DNA: TGTGCCAGCAGTACCGACAGGGGGGCTGAAGCTTTCTTT.

This chain joins TRBV7-2 and TRBJ1-2; 12 bases agree with TRBD1. Germline V gene sequence: CDR1 SGHTA, CDR2 FQGNSA. Unmatched junction bases numbered 7, after V lost 1 base and J lost 4 bases. The CDR3 loop spans 17 amino acids. The CDR3 region has the DNA TGTGCCAGCAGCTTAGGGGGGGGGACAGGGGGCGGCTATGGCTACACCTTC. It encodes CASSLGGGTGGGYGYTF.

This chain connects TRBV4-1 to TRBJ2-7; 12 bases align to TRBD2. Germline V gene data show CDR1 as MGHRA and CDR2 as YSYEKL. V lost 3 bases and J lost 3; bases outside the gene matches: 3. CDR3 length equals 15 residues. CDR3 DNA: TGCGCCAGCAGCCAGGAGGGACTAGCGGGCTACGAGCAGTACTTC. This gives the protein CASSQEGLAGYEQYF.

CDR3 sequence (DNA): TGTGCCTGGAGTGTACTAAGCAATCAGCCCCAGCATTTT. Translation gives CAWSVLSNQPQHF. V usage is TRBV30 and J usage is TRBJ1-5; no firm D call. This CDR3 comprises 13 residues. V gave up 0 bases and J gave up 1 base, with 4 bases separating them. Germline CDR1 and CDR2: GTSNPN and SVGIG (reference sequence).

The J gene is TRBJ2-5, the V gene TRBV6-5; TRBD2 matches at 9 bases. The junction had 7 bases not matched to a gene; V was cut back by 6 bases and J by 5 bases. From germline, CDR1 is MNHEY and CDR2 SVGAGI. The CDR3 loop spans 14 amino acids. This CDR3 reads CASRLAGVVETQYF. For the CDR3, the DNA is TGTGCCAGCAGGTTAGCGGGAGTTGTGGAGACCCAGTACTTC.

The chain combines TRBV10-3 with TRBJ2-1, with 7 bases aligning to TRBD2. The CDR3 totals 15 residues. Germline-derived CDR1 and CDR2 are ENHRY and SYGVKD. Trimming cost V 6 bases and J 6 bases; bases outside gene matches: 11. The CDR3 here is CAIREDAGAGNEQFF. The CDR3, as DNA: TGTGCCATCAGAGAAGATGCGGGAGCTGGCAATGAGCAGTTCTTC.

In regard to this clone: The final CDR3 position lacks the conserved phenylalanine or tryptophan, pointing to a likely read error. Because the CDR3's place on the DNA is in doubt, the DNA is left out and the CDR3 is given as listed by TCRdb. The rearrangement links TRBV7-9 to TRBJ2-7; the table names TRBD2, a call not compared with the DNA. Germline V gene data show CDR1 as SEHNR and CDR2 as FQNEAQ (reference sequence). Including both end residues, the CDR3 is 13 amino acids long. The CDR3: CASSLEASGSEKL.

The V gene is TRBV28, the J gene TRBJ1-2; the match to TRBD1 covers 10 bases. Germline lookup yields CDR1 MDHEN and CDR2 SYDVKM. There are 14 residues in the CDR3. Trimming at V came to 6 bases and at J to 8 bases, leaving 9 bases not matched to a gene. CDR3 in amino acids: CASSPGQGGKGYTF. CDR3 nucleotide sequence: TGTGCCAGCAGCCCAGGACAGGGGGGCAAGGGCTACACCTTC.

J is TRBJ2-2 and V is TRBV7-3, with 14 positions matching TRBD2. The trim removed 5 bases at V and 4 bases at J, leaving 6 bases unmatched. Germline CDR1 is SGHTA and CDR2 is FQGTGA. The length of the CDR3 is 17 residues. This CDR3 is CASSPGTSGRGTGELFF. The CDR3 DNA reads as TGTGCCAGCAGCCCCGGGACTAGCGGGAGAGGCACCGGGGAGCTGTTTTTT. Full variable domain (outside the CDR3, taken from reference TRBV7-3 and TRBJ2-2): GAGVSQTPSNKVTEKGKYVELRCDPISGHTALYWYRQSLGQGPEFLIYFQGTGAADDSGLPNDRFFAVRPEGSVSTLKIQRTERGDSAVYLCASSPGTSGRGTGELFFGEGSRLTVL.

The gene calls are TRBV15 and TRBJ1-2; tentatively, D is TRBD1 (6 bases). V gave up 3 bases and J gave up 2 bases, with 13 bases separating them. Germline CDR1 LNHNV, CDR2 YYDKDF (reference sequence). The CDR3 runs to 15 residues. The CDR3, as DNA: TGTGCCACCAGCAGCGCCCAGCAGGGGAACTATGGCTACACCTTC. Its translation: CATSSAQQGNYGYTF.

The V and J genes are TRBV7-3 and TRBJ2-3; 8 positions match TRBD2. Trimming at V came to 5 bases and at J to 0 bases, leaving 4 bases not matched to a gene. Germline V gene sequence: CDR1 SGHTA, CDR2 FQGTGA. The CDR3 contains 15 residues. For the CDR3, the DNA is TGTGCCAGCAGCGAGCGGGGGCCTAGCACAGATACGCAGTATTTT. Translating gives CASSERGPSTDTQYF.

The chain couples TRBV2 to TRBJ1-2; 7 bases are shared with TRBD1. This CDR3 has 12 residues. Germline loops: CDR1 SNHLY, CDR2 FYNNEI. With 7 bases clipped from V and 6 bases from J, the junction kept 5 bases outside the gene matches. The CDR3 DNA sequence: TGTGCCAGCAACGACAGGGACAATGGCTACACCTTC. Amino acids: CASNDRDNGYTF.

The chain links TRBV5-1 to TRBJ2-5; 8 bases align to TRBD2. Losses at the gene ends were 3 bases for V and 0 bases for J; bases not matched to a gene: 10. This CDR3 is built from 17 residues. CDR1 is SGHRS, CDR2 YFSETQ, per germline. The CDR3 coding sequence is TGCGCCAGCAGCTGGGGGGATCCTAGCGGGTACCAAGAGACCCAGTACTTC. Amino acid sequence: CASSWGDPSGYQETQYF.

This rearrangement joins TRBV13 to TRBJ2-1; 11 bases map to TRBD2. V lost 4 bases to trimming and J lost 7 bases; unmatched junction nucleotides: 6. The CDR3 length is 15 residues. Germline V gene lookup returns CDR1 PRHDT and CDR2 FYEKMQ (reference sequence). CDR3 amino acids: CASSSTSGKGNEQFF. Written as DNA, the CDR3 is TGTGCCAGCAGCTCGACTAGCGGGAAGGGGAATGAGCAGTTCTTC.

This chain joins TRBV4-1 and TRBJ2-7; TRBD2 might be the D (5 bases). Germline CDR1 reads MGHRA; CDR2 reads YSYEKL. This CDR3 is 14 amino acids long. V was trimmed by 4 bases and J by 4 bases, leaving 14 bases between them. The CDR3 loop is CASSPTLEGYEQYF. CDR3 nucleotide sequence: TGCGCCAGCAGCCCGACTCTCGAGGGTTACGAGCAGTACTTC.

The sample holds a few counts of this clone. The chain joins TRBV5-6 to TRBJ2-7; 13 nucleotides line up with TRBD2. Germline V CDR1 and CDR2: SGHDT, YYEEEE. Trimming at V came to 2 bases and at J to 4 bases, leaving 6 bases not matched to a gene. The CDR3 runs 16 residues. CDR3 DNA sequence: TGTGCCAGCAGCTTCAGGACTAGCGGGAGCCTGTACGAGCAGTACTTC. Translating it yields CASSFRTSGSLYEQYF.

This clone showed up just a few times. This chain joins TRBV2 and TRBJ1-4; 7 bases match TRBD1. The germline V gene has CDR1 SNHLY and CDR2 FYNNEI. The trim removed 4 bases at V and 2 bases at J, leaving 1 base unmatched. The CDR3 covers 14 residues. The CDR3 sequence: CASSVQGTNEKLFF. CDR3 DNA: TGTGCCAGCAGTGTACAGGGGACTAATGAAAAACTGTTTTTT.

In regard to this clone: Other nucleotide sequences from this sample produce the same CDR3. The rearrangement uses TRBV5-1 and TRBJ2-5; D possibly corresponds to TRBD2 (7 bases). Trimming removed 0 bases from V and 0 bases from J, with 18 bases in between. This CDR3 has 18 amino acids. Germline assignment: CDR1 SGHRS and CDR2 YFSETQ. The CDR3 region has the DNA TGCGCCAGCAGCTTGGTTGGGGGGCTAGCGGAGAACCAAGAGACCCAGTACTTC. Encoded protein: CASSLVGGLAENQETQYF.

The DNA of the CDR3 is TGTGCCAGCAGCTTAACGGGGGGAGGAGTGACCGGGGAGCTGTTTTTT. This encodes CASSLTGGGVTGELFF. The chain is built from TRBV7-3 and TRBJ2-2; D possibly corresponds to TRBD2 (6 bases). Germline V gene sequence: CDR1 SGHTA, CDR2 FQGTGA. V lost 0 bases to trimming and J lost 5 bases, with 13 bases between them. This CDR3 has 16 amino acids.

The chain is built from TRBV10-2 and TRBJ2-7; D is undetermined. The CDR3 is made up of 13 amino acids. V lost 1 base and J lost 4, with 8 bases in between. The germline CDR1 and CDR2 sequences are WSHSY and SAAADI. The CDR3 sequence is CASSEYTLYEQYF. CDR3 in DNA: TGCGCCAGCAGTGAGTATACTTTATACGAGCAGTACTTC.

The gene calls are TRBV7-9 and TRBJ1-5; tentatively, D is TRBD1 (6 bases). The V end lost 5 bases, the J end lost 6 bases, and 11 bases lay between the germline ends. CDR3 length: 13 residues. Germline V lookup: CDR1 SEHNR, CDR2 FQNEAQ (reference sequence). The DNA for the CDR3 is TGTGCCAGCAGCCTAGACAGGTCTCAGCCCCAGCATTTT. This sequence encodes CASSLDRSQPQHF.

This clone appeared a few times. The chain uses TRBV5-6 and TRBJ2-7; 7 bases fit TRBD1. CDR1 is SGHDT and CDR2 is YYEEEE in the germline V gene. Trimming at V came to 2 bases and at J to 0 bases, leaving 2 bases not matched to a gene. CDR3 length: 14 amino acids. CDR3 coding DNA: TGTGCCAGCAGCTTTGGGACAGCCTCCTACGAGCAGTACTTC. Its protein is CASSFGTASYEQYF.

The chain employs TRBV27 and TRBJ1-2; D unclear. V dropped 6 bases and J dropped 2 bases, with 10 bases sitting between them. Germline CDR1 MNHEY, CDR2 SMNVEV (reference sequence). There are 13 residues in the CDR3. The CDR3 is CASRSVQNYGYTF. CDR3 coding DNA: TGTGCCAGCAGGTCGGTACAGAACTATGGCTACACCTTC.

The chain carries TRBV5-4 and TRBJ2-7; D might be TRBD2 (6 bases). V was shortened by 4 bases and J by 4 bases, with 6 bases between the two germline ends. The V gene's germline CDR1 is SGHNT and CDR2 YYREEE (reference sequence). The CDR3 consists of 11 residues. CDR3 sequence reads: CASSGGYEQYF. The CDR3 DNA reads as TGTGCCAGCAGCGGAGGGTACGAGCAGTACTTC. Full variable domain (missing parts from reference TRBV5-4 and TRBJ2-7): ETGVTQSPTHLIKTRGQQVTLRCSSQSGHNTVSWYQQALGQGPQFIFQYYREEENGRGNFPPRFSGLQFPNYSSELNVNALELDDSALYLCASSGGYEQYFGPGTRLTVT.

This clone was seen only a few times. The V call is TRBV7-9, the J call TRBJ1-4; 10 bases match TRBD1. Germline CDR1 SEHNR, CDR2 FQNEAQ (reference sequence). V gave up 5 bases and J gave up 7 bases; unmatched junction bases: 7. The CDR3 runs to 15 residues. CDR3 sequence: CASSLRTGGSEKLFF. The CDR3 DNA follows: TGTGCCAGCAGCCTACGGACAGGGGGAAGTGAAAAACTGTTTTTT.

The rearrangement uses TRBV25-1 and TRBJ1-2; 7 nucleotides align to TRBD1. Trimming removed 4 bases from V and 6 bases from J; junction bases left unmatched: 8. The CDR3 runs 14 residues. Germline lookup yields CDR1 MGHDK and CDR2 SYGVNS. The CDR3: CASSGQGMVNGYTF. In nucleotides, the CDR3 is TGTGCCAGCAGTGGACAGGGAATGGTGAATGGCTACACCTTC.

CDR3 sequence: CASSVSLYQETQYF. In DNA, the CDR3 is TGTGCCAGCAGCGTGAGCCTGTACCAAGAGACCCAGTACTTC. This sequence joins TRBV9 and TRBJ2-5; D is uncertain. CDR1 and CDR2 (germline): SGDLS, YYNGEE. Trimming cost V 2 bases and J 0 bases, with 8 bases left between them. CDR3 length equals 14 residues.

V is TRBV29-1 and J is TRBJ2-5; 10 nucleotides agree with TRBD1. Per the germline V gene, CDR1 is SQVTM and CDR2 is ANQGSEA. Unmatched junction bases numbered 4, after V lost 5 bases and J lost 4 bases. The CDR3 runs to 13 residues. The CDR3 DNA is TGCAGCGTTCGACGGGACAGGGGAGAGACCCAGTACTTC. This translates into CSVRRDRGETQYF.

The chain uses TRBV12-2 and TRBJ2-3; the D segment call TRBD2 is taken from the table without a DNA check. TRBV12-2 is given as a pseudogene. The CDR3 spans 13 residues. The CDR3 DNA reads as TGTGCAAGTCGCTCCCTCAGACTGGATACGCAGTATTTT. Protein product: CASRSLRLDTQYF.

Here the CDR3 DNA reads TGTGCCAGCAGCGAACAGGGAGATAATTCACCCCTCCACTTT. Translation gives CASSEQGDNSPLHF. This rearrangement joins TRBV27 to TRBJ1-6, with D possibly being TRBD1 (6 bases). Per germline, CDR1 MNHEY and CDR2 SMNVEV (reference sequence). The CDR3 consists of 14 residues. The V end was cut by 6 bases, the J end by 5 bases, with 11 bases between.

In this sample, this clone turned up once. The genes are TRBV6-1 and TRBJ1-2, with D maybe TRBD1 (6 bases). V was cut by 8 bases and J by 5 bases, with 9 bases left in between. The CDR3 contains 11 residues. Germline CDR1 reads MNHNS; CDR2 reads SASEGT. The CDR3 reads CASGTGYGYTF. The CDR3 DNA reads TGTGCCAGCGGTACAGGGTATGGCTACACCTTC.

V usage is TRBV6-5 and J usage is TRBJ2-7, with D perhaps matching TRBD1 (6 bases). Germline values: CDR1 MNHEY, CDR2 SVGAGI. The CDR3 extends over 15 amino acids. The V and J ends lost 2 bases and 0 bases respectively, with 11 bases between them. The CDR3 protein is CASSYARGSSYEQYF. CDR3 nucleotides: TGTGCCAGCAGTTACGCCAGGGGTTCCTCCTACGAGCAGTACTTC.